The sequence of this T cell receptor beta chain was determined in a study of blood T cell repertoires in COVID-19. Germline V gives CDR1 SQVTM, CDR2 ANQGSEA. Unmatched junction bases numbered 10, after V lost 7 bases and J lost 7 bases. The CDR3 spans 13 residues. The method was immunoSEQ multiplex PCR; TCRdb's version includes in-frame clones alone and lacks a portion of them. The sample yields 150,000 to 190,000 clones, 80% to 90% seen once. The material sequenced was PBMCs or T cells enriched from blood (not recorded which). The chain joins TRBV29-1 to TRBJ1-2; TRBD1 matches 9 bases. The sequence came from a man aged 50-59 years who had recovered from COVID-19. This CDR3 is CSAQLRTGVGYTF. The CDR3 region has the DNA TGCAGCGCCCAGCTCAGGACAGGGGTTGGCTACACCTTC.